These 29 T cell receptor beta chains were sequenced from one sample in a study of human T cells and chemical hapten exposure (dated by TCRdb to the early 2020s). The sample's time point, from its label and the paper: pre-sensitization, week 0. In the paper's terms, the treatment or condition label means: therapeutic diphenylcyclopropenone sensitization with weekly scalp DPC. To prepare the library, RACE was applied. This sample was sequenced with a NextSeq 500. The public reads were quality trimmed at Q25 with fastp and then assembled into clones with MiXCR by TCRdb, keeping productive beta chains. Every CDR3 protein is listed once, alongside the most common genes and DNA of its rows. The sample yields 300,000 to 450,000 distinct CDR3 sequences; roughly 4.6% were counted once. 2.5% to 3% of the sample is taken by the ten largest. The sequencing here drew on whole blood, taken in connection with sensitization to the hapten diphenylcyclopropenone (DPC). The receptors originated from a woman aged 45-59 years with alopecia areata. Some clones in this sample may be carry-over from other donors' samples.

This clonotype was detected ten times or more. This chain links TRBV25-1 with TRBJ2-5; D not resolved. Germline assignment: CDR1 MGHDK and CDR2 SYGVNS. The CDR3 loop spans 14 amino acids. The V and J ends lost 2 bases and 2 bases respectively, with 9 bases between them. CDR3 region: CASSEINRQETQYF. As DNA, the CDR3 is TGTGCCAGCAGTGAAATTAACAGACAAGAGACCCAGTACTTC. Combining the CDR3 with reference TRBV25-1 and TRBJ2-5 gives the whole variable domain EADIYQTPRYLVIGTGKKITLECSQTMGHDKMYWYQQDPGMELHLIHYSYGVNSTEKGDLSSESTVSRIRTEHFPLTLESARPSHTSQYLCASSEINRQETQYFGPGTRLLVL.

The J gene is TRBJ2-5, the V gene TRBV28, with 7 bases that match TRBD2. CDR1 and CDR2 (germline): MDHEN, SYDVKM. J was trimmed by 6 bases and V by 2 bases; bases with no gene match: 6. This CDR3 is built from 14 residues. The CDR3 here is CASSLGGDAQTQYF. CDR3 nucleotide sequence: TGTGCCAGCAGTTTAGGGGGGGACGCACAGACCCAGTACTTC.

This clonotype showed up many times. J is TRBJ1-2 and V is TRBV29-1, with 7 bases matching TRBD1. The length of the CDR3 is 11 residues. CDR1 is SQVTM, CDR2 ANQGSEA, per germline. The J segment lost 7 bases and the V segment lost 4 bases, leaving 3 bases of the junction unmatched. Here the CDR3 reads CSVGDRRGYTF. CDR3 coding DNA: TGCAGCGTTGGGGACAGACGTGGCTACACCTTC. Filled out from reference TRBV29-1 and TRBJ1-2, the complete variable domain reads SAVISQKPSRDICQRGTSLTIQCQVDSQVTMMFWYRQQPGQSLTLIATANQGSEATYESGFVIDKFPISRPNLTFSTLTVSNMSPEDSSIYLCSVGDRRGYTFGSGTRLTVV.

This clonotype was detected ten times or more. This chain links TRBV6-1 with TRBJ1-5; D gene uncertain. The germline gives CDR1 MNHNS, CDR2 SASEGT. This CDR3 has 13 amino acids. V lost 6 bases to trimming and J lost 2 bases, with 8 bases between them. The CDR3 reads CASRYYGNQPQHF. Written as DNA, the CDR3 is TGTGCCAGCAGATATTATGGCAATCAGCCCCAGCATTTT.

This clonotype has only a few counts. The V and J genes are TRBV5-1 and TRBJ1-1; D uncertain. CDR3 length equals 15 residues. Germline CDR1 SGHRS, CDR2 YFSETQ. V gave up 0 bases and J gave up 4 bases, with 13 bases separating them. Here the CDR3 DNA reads TGCGCCAGCAGCTTGGACGGCAGGACCGGCACTGAAGCTTTCTTT. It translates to CASSLDGRTGTEAFF.

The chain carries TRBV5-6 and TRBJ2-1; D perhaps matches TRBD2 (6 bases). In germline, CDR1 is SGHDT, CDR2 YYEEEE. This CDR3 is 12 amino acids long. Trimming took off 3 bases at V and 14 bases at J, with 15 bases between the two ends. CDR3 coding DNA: TGTGCCAGCAGCTATACCGGGACTTTAAAGTTCTTC. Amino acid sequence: CASSYTGTLKFF.

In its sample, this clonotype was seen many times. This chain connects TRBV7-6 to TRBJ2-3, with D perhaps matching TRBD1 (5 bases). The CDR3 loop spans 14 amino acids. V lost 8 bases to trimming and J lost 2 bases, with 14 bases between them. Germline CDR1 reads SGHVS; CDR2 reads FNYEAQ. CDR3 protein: CASSRAGPTDTQYF. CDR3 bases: TGTGCCAGCTCCCGGGCAGGGCCCACAGATACGCAGTATTTT.

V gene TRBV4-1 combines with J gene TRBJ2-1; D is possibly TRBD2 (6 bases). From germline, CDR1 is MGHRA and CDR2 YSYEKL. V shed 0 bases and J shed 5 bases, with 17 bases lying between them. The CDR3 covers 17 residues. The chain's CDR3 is CASSQEDLGGAHNEQFF. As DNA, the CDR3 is TGCGCCAGCAGCCAAGAGGACCTTGGAGGGGCCCACAATGAGCAGTTCTTC.

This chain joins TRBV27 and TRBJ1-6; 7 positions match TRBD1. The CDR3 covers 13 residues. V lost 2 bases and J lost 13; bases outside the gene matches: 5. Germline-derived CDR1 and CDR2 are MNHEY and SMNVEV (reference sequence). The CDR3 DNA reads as TGTGCCAGCAGTTTAACAGGGGAGGCGCCCCTCCACTTT. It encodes CASSLTGEAPLHF.

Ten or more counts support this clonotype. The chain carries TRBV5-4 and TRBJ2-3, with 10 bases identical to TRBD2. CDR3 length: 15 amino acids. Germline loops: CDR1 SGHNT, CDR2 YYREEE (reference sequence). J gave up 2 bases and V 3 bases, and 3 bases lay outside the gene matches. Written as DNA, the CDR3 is TGTGCCAGCAGCTGGGGACTAGCGAACACAGATACGCAGTATTTT. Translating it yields CASSWGLANTDTQYF.

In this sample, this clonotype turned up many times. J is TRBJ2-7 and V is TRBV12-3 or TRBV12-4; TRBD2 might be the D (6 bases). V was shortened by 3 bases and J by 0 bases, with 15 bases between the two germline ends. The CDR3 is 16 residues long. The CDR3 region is CASSFGGGSGSYEQYF. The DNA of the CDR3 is TGTGCCAGCAGTTTCGGTGGGGGTAGCGGCTCCTACGAGCAGTACTTC.

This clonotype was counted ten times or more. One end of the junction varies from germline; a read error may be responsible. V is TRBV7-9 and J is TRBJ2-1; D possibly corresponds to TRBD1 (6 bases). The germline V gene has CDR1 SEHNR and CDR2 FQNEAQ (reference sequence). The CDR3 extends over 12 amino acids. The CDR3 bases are TGCGCCAGCAGCTTGGGGGCAAATGAGCAGTTCTTC. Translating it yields CASSLGANEQFF.

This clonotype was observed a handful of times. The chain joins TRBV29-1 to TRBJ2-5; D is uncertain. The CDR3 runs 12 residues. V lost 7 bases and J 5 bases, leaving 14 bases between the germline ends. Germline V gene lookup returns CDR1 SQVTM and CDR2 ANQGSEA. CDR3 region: CSAPNEGETQYF. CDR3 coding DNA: TGCAGCGCCCCCAATGAAGGCGAGACCCAGTACTTC.

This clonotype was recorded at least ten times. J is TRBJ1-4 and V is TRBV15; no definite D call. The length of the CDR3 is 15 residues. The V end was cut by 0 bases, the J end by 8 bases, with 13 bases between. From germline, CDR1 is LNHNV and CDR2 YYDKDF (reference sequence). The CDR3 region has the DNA TGTGCCACCAGCAGAGATAGAGGGCTTGACGAAAAACTGTTTTTT. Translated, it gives CATSRDRGLDEKLFF.

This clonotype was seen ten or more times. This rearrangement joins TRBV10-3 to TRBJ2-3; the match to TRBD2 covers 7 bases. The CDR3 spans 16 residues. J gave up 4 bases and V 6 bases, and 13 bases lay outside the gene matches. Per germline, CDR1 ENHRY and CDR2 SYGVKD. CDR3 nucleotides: TGTGCCATCAGCGGGTCAGTGACTAGCCTCCCAGATACGCAGTATTTT. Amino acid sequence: CAISGSVTSLPDTQYF.

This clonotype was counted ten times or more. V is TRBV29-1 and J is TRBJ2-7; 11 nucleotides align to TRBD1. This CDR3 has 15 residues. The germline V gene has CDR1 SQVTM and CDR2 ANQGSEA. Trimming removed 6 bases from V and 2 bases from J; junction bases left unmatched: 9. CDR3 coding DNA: TGCAGCGTCGCTGGGACAGGGGGTGGCACCTACGAGCAGTACTTC. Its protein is CSVAGTGGGTYEQYF.

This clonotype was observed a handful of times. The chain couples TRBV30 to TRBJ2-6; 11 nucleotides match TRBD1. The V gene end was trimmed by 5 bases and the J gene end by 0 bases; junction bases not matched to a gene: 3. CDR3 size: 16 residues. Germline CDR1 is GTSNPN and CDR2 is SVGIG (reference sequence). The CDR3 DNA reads TGTGCCTGGGCGGGACAGGGGGGCTCTGGGGCCAACGTCCTGACTTTC. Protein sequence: CAWAGQGGSGANVLTF.

CDR3 bases: TGTGCCAGCAGTCGGGACAGGGGGGTCTATGGCTACACCTTC. It translates to CASSRDRGVYGYTF. The gene calls are TRBV7-9 and TRBJ1-2, with 11 positions matching TRBD1. CDR3 length: 14 residues. CDR1 is SEHNR, CDR2 FQNEAQ, per germline (reference sequence). V shed 6 bases, J shed 4 bases, and the junction held 4 bases outside the gene matches.

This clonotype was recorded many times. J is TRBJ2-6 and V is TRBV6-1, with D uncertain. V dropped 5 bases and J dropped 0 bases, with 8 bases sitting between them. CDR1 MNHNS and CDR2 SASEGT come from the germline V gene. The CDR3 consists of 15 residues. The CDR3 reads CASSKQYSGANVLTF. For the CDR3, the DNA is TGTGCCAGCAGTAAACAGTACTCTGGGGCCAACGTCCTGACTTTC.

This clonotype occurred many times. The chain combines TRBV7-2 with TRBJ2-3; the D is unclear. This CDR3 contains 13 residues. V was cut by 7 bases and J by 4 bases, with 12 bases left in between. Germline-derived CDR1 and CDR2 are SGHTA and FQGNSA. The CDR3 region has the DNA TGTGCCAGCAAAGATGGGATCGCAGATACGCAGTATTTT. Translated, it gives CASKDGIADTQYF.

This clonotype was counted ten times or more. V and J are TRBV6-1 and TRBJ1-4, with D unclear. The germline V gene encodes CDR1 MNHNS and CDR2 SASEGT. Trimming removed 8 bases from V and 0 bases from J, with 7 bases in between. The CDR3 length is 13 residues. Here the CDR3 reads CASADATNEKLFF. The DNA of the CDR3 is TGTGCCAGCGCGGATGCAACTAATGAAAAACTGTTTTTT.

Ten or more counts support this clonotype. For the CDR3, the DNA is TGTGCCAGCAGTCCCCCCGGGACTAGCGGGGCCGAGCAGTACTTC. It encodes CASSPPGTSGAEQYF. The rearrangement uses TRBV12-3 or TRBV12-4 and TRBJ2-7, with 13 positions matching TRBD2. This CDR3 comprises 15 residues. The J segment lost 6 bases and the V segment lost 5 bases, leaving 7 bases of the junction unmatched.

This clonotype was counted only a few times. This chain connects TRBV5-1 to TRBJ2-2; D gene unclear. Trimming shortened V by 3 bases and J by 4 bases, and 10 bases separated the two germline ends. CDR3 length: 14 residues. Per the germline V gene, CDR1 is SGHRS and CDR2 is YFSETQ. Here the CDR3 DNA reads TGCGCCAGCAGCTGGGCCGACCCCACCGGGGAGCTGTTTTTT. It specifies CASSWADPTGELFF.

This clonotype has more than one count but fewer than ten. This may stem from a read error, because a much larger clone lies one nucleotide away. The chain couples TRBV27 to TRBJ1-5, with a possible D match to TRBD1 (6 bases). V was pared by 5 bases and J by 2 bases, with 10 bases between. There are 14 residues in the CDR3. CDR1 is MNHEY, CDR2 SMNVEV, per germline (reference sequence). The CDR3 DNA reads TGTGCCAGCAGTCCCTGGACAGGCAATCAGCCCCAGCATTTT. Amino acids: CASSPWTGNQPQHF.

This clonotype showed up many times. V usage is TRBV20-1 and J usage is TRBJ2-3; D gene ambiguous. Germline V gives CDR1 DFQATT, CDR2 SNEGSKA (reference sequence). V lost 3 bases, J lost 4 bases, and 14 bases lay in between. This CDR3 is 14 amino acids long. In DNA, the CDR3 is TGCAGTGCTAGCCCCATTAGGAGCGCAGATACGCAGTATTTT. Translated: CSASPIRSADTQYF.

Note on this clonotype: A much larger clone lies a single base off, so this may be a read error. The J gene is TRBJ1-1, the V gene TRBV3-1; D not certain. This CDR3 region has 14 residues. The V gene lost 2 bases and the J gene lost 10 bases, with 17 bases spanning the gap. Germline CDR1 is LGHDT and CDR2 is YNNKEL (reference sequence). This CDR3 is CASSQLDGEAVAFF. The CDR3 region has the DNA TGTGCCAGCAGCCAACTGGACGGTGAAGCTGTAGCTTTCTTT. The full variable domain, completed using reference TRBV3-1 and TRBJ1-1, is DTAVSQTPKYLVTQMGNDKSIKCEQNLGHDTMYWYKQDSKKFLKIMFSYNNKELIINETVPNRFSPKSPDKAHLNLHINSLELGDSAVYFCASSQLDGEAVAFFGQGTRLTVV.

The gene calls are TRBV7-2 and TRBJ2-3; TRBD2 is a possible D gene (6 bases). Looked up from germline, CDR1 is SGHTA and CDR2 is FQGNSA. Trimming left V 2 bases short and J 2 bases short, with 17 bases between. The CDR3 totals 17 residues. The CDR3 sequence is CASSLRWRADFTDTQYF. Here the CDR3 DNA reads TGTGCCAGCAGCTTAAGGTGGAGGGCGGATTTCACAGATACGCAGTATTTT.

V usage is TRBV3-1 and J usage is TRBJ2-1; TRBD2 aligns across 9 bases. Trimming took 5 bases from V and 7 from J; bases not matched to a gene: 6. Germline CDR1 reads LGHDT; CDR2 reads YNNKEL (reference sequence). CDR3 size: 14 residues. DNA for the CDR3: TGTGCCAGCAGCAGTTCTAGCGGGACGAATGAGCAGTTCTTC. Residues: CASSSSSGTNEQFF.

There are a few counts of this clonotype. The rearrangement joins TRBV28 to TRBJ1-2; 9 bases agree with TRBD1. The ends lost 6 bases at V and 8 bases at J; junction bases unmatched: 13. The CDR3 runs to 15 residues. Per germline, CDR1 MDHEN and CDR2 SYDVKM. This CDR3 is CASSLNRGRRKGYTF. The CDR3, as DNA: TGTGCCAGCAGCCTTAACAGGGGGCGCAGGAAGGGCTACACCTTC.